Listed below are T cell receptor beta chains from one sample, sequenced in a study of blood T cell repertoires in COVID-19. Assay: immunoSEQ multiplex PCR; the TCRdb copy retains only in-frame clones and omits some. Of about 80,000 clones detected, approximately 80% appear once; the ten largest clones hold just over 35%. Sample: peripheral blood. These TCRs come from a woman in her seventies with acute or convalescent COVID-19. CDR3s include the opening cysteine and the closing phenylalanine or tryptophan. D genes are given only for firm matches. Clone size is stated in some rows and not others, as once, few, many or a class when expanded.

cdr3_nt,cdr3_aa,v_call,j_call,d_call,clone_size
TGTGCCAGCATCGCACTAGCGGGAACCACAGATACGCAGTATTTT,CASIALAGTTDTQYF,TRBV28,TRBJ2-3,TRBD2,NA
TGCGCCAGCAGCCAAGATGGACTAGCGGGATATATGGGGAATGAGCAGTTCTTC,CASSQDGLAGYMGNEQFF,TRBV4-1,TRBJ2-1,TRBD2,NA
TGCGCCAGCAGCCAAGCCCCGACAGGGGGGAGGTCACCCCTCCACTTT,CASSQAPTGGRSPLHF,TRBV4-1,TRBJ1-6,TRBD1,NA
TGTGCCAGCTCATCGTTAGGCAGCGGGGGGTCCTACGAGCAGTACTTC,CASSSLGSGGSYEQYF,TRBV18,TRBJ2-7,TRBD2,NA
TGTGCCAGCAGCCCCGTAGCGTGGGGCACAGATACGCAGTATTTT,CASSPVAWGTDTQYF,TRBV7-2,TRBJ2-3,NA,NA
TGTGCCACCAGCAGAGATAGAGTCCAAGAGACCCAGTACTTC,CATSRDRVQETQYF,TRBV15,TRBJ2-5,NA,NA
TGTGCCAGCACCGGACTAGCGGGAGTTTTAAGCGGGGAGCTGTTTTTT,CASTGLAGVLSGELFF,TRBV3-1/TRBV3-2,TRBJ2-2,TRBD2,NA
TGTGCCAGCAGCGGTGGACAGGGGTGGACTGGGGCTTTCTTT,CASSGGQGWTGAFF,TRBV9,TRBJ1-1,TRBD1,NA
TGTGCCAGTGAGCGGGACAGGGAATTCGGGGAGCTGTTTTTT,CASERDREFGELFF,TRBV19,TRBJ2-2,TRBD1,NA
TGTGCCAGCAGTTTATCGACAGGGGGGAGAACTGAAGCTTTCTTT,CASSLSTGGRTEAFF,TRBV27,TRBJ1-1,TRBD1,NA
TGTGCCAGCGGAGACATCAGGGGGATTAATGAAAAACTGTTTTTT,CASGDIRGINEKLFF,TRBV7-9,TRBJ1-4,TRBD1,NA
TGTGCCAGCAGCTTAATCAGGGACACTTCACCCCTCCACTTT,CASSLIRDTSPLHF,TRBV7-2,TRBJ1-6,NA,NA
TGTGCCAGCAGCGTTCTACAGGGGGCCGGCGGCAATCAGCCCCAGCATTTT,CASSVLQGAGGNQPQHF,TRBV7-2,TRBJ1-5,TRBD1,NA
TGTGCCAGCAGGAGACTTACAGGGCCTTTAGCCAAAAACATTCAGTACTTC,CASRRLTGPLAKNIQYF,TRBV5-6,TRBJ2-4,NA,NA
TGTGCCAGCAGCTTGGAAAAGGAGGGGTGGGGTTTTAGGACTGAAGCTTTCTTT,CASSLEKEGWGFRTEAFF,TRBV5-8,TRBJ1-1,NA,NA
TGTGCCAGCAGCCAACCACAGGGGTCTTATAATTCACCCCTCCACTTT,CASSQPQGSYNSPLHF,TRBV3-1/TRBV3-2,TRBJ1-6,TRBD1,NA
TGCGCCAGCAGCCCCCAACTTCAGCAGGGCAATGAGCAGTTCTTC,CASSPQLQQGNEQFF,TRBV5-1,TRBJ2-1,NA,NA
TGTGCCAGCAGTTTTGGACAGGCTTCCGGGGAGCTGTTTTTT,CASSFGQASGELFF,TRBV6-1,TRBJ2-2,TRBD1,NA
TGTGCCAGCAGGCTTAAACAGGGGGGCGAGACCCAGTACTTC,CASRLKQGGETQYF,TRBV11-2,TRBJ2-5,TRBD1,once
TGTGCCAGCAGTGATTTAGGAGGGGTGAACACCGGGGAGCTGTTTTTT,CASSDLGGVNTGELFF,TRBV6-1,TRBJ2-2,NA,NA
TGTGCCAGCAGCCGGGACTCTTCTTCCGAGCTGTTTTTT,CASSRDSSSELFF,TRBV7-9,TRBJ2-2,NA,NA
TGTGCCAGTACCTCTAGGACACCAAACACCGGGGAGCTGTTTTTT,CASTSRTPNTGELFF,TRBV19,TRBJ2-2,NA,NA
TGTGCCAGCAGCCAAGCAGCGGTAGCGGGGGGCACCGGGGAGCTGTTTTTT,CASSQAAVAGGTGELFF,TRBV3-1/TRBV3-2,TRBJ2-2,TRBD2,NA
TGTGCCAGTAGTCCGATGGGGGCAGGGAAATTCGGCGAGCAGTACTTC,CASSPMGAGKFGEQYF,TRBV19,TRBJ2-7,NA,NA
TGCGCCAGCAGCTCTGCGAGCATCAACACTGAAGCTTTCTTT,CASSSASINTEAFF,TRBV5-1,TRBJ1-1,NA,NA
TGTGCCAGCAGGCCAGAACCGGGAGTTAGCAATCAGCCCCAGCATTTT,CASRPEPGVSNQPQHF,TRBV2,TRBJ1-5,NA,NA
TGTGCCAGCAGCTTAAGCAGGGGACGAACAGATACGCAGTATTTT,CASSLSRGRTDTQYF,TRBV7-8,TRBJ2-3,NA,NA
TGTGCCAGCAGCATGGGACTAGCGGGAAACAATGAGCAGTTCTTC,CASSMGLAGNNEQFF,TRBV11-3,TRBJ2-1,TRBD2,NA
TGTGCCAGCAGTGAACCTCAGGGAATGAACACTGAAGCTTTCTTT,CASSEPQGMNTEAFF,TRBV6-1,TRBJ1-1,NA,few
TGTGCCAGCAGCTTAGGGCGGATGAGCACTGAAGCTTTCTTT,CASSLGRMSTEAFF,TRBV7-9,TRBJ1-1,NA,once
TGCGCCAGCAGCTCTGGGACAGGGGTCGGAAACACCATATATTTT,CASSSGTGVGNTIYF,TRBV5-1,TRBJ1-3,TRBD1,NA
TGTGCCAGTAGTCGGCGGGCTAACTCCTACAATGAGCAGTTCTTC,CASSRRANSYNEQFF,TRBV19,TRBJ2-1,NA,few
TGTGCCAGCAGCTTAGGCGGTCTAGCGGGGAATGAGCAGTTCTTC,CASSLGGLAGNEQFF,TRBV7-2,TRBJ2-1,TRBD2,NA
TGTGCCAGCAGCTTAAGTGGGGCGTACGAGCAGTACTTC,CASSLSGAYEQYF,TRBV7-9,TRBJ2-7,NA,NA
TGTGCCAGCAGTCCGACAGGGAGCCTGAACACTGAAGCTTTCTTT,CASSPTGSLNTEAFF,TRBV7-9,TRBJ1-1,TRBD1,NA
TGTGCCACCAGCAGAGATTTAGCAGAAGAGACCCAGTACTTC,CATSRDLAEETQYF,TRBV15,TRBJ2-5,NA,NA
TGTGCCAGCACCCCTAGCGGGACCTCTCGAAATGAGCAGTTCTTC,CASTPSGTSRNEQFF,TRBV7-2,TRBJ2-1,TRBD2,NA
TGTGCCAGCAGTCGTGAAGCGGGAGGGCACAATGAGCAGTTCTTC,CASSREAGGHNEQFF,TRBV6-4,TRBJ2-1,TRBD2,NA
TGTGCCAGCAGCCCGAGTCAGGGTGAGCAGTTCTTC,CASSPSQGEQFF,TRBV7-3,TRBJ2-1,NA,NA
TGTGCCAGCAGTTACTCGAGTCTACTAGCGGGACTGTACAATGAGCAGTTCTTC,CASSYSSLLAGLYNEQFF,TRBV6-2/TRBV6-3,TRBJ2-1,TRBD2,NA
TGTGCCAGCTCTGGTTACACAACAACCGGGGAGCTGTTTTTT,CASSGYTTTGELFF,TRBV3-1/TRBV3-2,TRBJ2-2,NA,NA
TGTGCCAGCAATGGACAGACTTGGGGCGAGCAGTACTTC,CASNGQTWGEQYF,TRBV2,TRBJ2-7,NA,NA
TGTGCCAGCAGCGGAGGGACAGTAAGCAATCAGCCCCAGCATTTT,CASSGGTVSNQPQHF,TRBV9,TRBJ1-5,TRBD1,NA
TGTGCCAGCAGCGTTGGAGGGACCATATACGAGCAGTACTTC,CASSVGGTIYEQYF,TRBV9,TRBJ2-7,NA,NA
TGTGCCAGCAGCTTCCCACAGGGTAATACCCAGTACTTC,CASSFPQGNTQYF,TRBV7-9,TRBJ2-5,NA,NA
TGTGCCAGCAGCTTAGTTGCCGGGACCGGGGAGCTGTTTTTT,CASSLVAGTGELFF,TRBV11-3,TRBJ2-2,NA,NA
TGTGCCAGCAGCTCCGGGACTTATACCGGGGAGCTGTTTTTT,CASSSGTYTGELFF,TRBV7-3,TRBJ2-2,NA,few
TGTGCCAGCAGCGTAGGTGTAGGGAGAGTGATGAACACTGAAGCTTTCTTT,CASSVGVGRVMNTEAFF,TRBV9,TRBJ1-1,NA,NA
TGTGCCAGCAGCCAAGATCTAGGGGAGGGCACAGATACGCAGTATTTT,CASSQDLGEGTDTQYF,TRBV3-1/TRBV3-2,TRBJ2-3,NA,NA
TGTGCCAGCAGCCGTAGTGGGACAGGGGTCTACGAGCAGTACTTC,CASSRSGTGVYEQYF,TRBV27,TRBJ2-7,TRBD1,NA